These 4 T cell receptor beta chains came from one sample sequenced in a study of sequential checkpoint blockade in melanoma (dated by TCRdb to about 2019). The library was obtained by the immunoSEQ multiplex PCR assay. As stored in TCRdb, this immuneACCESS dataset retains in-frame rearrangements with V and J assigned. A fraction of the clones does not appear; measured against another copy, unresolved V genes explain less than half of the discrepancy, and the remainder lacks a known reason. This sample holds about 37,000 clones; 84% were observed only once. The biggest ten clones account for around 5.1% of the sample. The sample's treatment or condition label is to be understood as: randomized to nivolumab then ipilimumab (arm A) or the reverse (arm B). The input for sequencing was CD8+ T cells sorted from blood (inferred from file names), taken from a patient given nivolumab and ipilimumab in sequence. These receptors originate from a human donor with melanoma.

The V gene is TRBV5-6, the J gene TRBJ2-7; D gene uncertain. The CDR3 consists of 12 residues. The germline V gene encodes CDR1 SGHDT and CDR2 YYEEEE. Between the trimmed V and J ends, which lost 3 bases and 3 bases, there was a span of 7 bases. CDR3 sequence: CASSSPYYEQYF. As DNA, the CDR3 is TGTGCCAGCAGCTCGCCCTACTACGAGCAGTACTTC.

The chain combines TRBV9 with TRBJ2-3, with 9 bases matching TRBD1. V trimming: 3 bases; J trimming: 4 bases; junction bases outside the gene matches: 3. The V gene's germline CDR1 is SGDLS and CDR2 YYNGEE. The CDR3 spans 14 residues. CDR3 sequence (DNA): TGTGCCAGCAGCGCGGGACAGGGCCCAGATACGCAGTATTTT. Its translation: CASSAGQGPDTQYF.

The V call is TRBV13, the J call TRBJ2-2; D is ambiguous. Germline V gene data show CDR1 as PRHDT and CDR2 as FYEKMQ (reference sequence). The CDR3 spans 14 residues. The germline V and J ends were trimmed by 4 bases and 4 bases, with 10 bases remaining between them. The CDR3 loop reads CASSYLQSTGELFF. In DNA, the CDR3 is TGTGCCAGCAGCTATTTACAAAGCACCGGGGAGCTGTTTTTT.

J is TRBJ2-3 and V is TRBV7-3, with TRBD2 matching 13 bases. The CDR3 covers 15 residues. The V and J ends lost 4 bases and 5 bases, in that order; junction bases with no gene match: 3. Germline CDR1 SGHTA, CDR2 FQGTGA. The CDR3 coding sequence is TGTGCCAGCAGCTCCGGACTAGCGGGAGTAGATACGCAGTATTTT. This encodes CASSSGLAGVDTQYF.